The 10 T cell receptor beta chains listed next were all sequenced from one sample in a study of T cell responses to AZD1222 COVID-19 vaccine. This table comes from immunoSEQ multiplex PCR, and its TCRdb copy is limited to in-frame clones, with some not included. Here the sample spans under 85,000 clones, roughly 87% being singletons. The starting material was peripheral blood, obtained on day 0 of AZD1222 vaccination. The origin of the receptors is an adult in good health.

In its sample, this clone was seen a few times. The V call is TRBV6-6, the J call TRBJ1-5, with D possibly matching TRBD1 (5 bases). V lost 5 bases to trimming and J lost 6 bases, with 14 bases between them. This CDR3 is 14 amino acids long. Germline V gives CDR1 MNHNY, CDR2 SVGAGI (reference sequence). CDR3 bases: TGTGCCAGCAGTCCCCAGGGTTTCGGTCAGCCCCAGCATTTT. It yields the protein CASSPQGFGQPQHF.

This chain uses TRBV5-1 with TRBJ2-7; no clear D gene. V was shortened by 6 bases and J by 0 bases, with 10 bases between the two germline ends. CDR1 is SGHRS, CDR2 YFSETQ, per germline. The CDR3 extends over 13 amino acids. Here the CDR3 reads CASTGLSSYEQYF. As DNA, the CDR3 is TGCGCCAGCACGGGTCTCAGCTCCTACGAGCAGTACTTC.

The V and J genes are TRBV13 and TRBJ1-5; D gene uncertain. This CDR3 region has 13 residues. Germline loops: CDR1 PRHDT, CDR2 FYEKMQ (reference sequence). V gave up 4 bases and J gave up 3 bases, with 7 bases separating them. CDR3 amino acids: CASSSLPNQPQHF. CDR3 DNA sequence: TGTGCCAGCAGCTCACTTCCCAATCAGCCCCAGCATTTT.

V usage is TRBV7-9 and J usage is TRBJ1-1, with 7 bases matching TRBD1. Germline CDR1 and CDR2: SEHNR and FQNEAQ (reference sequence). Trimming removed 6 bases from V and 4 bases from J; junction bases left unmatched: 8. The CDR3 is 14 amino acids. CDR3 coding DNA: TGTGCCAGCAGGGCCTTGACAGGGATCACTGAAGCTTTCTTT. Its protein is CASRALTGITEAFF.

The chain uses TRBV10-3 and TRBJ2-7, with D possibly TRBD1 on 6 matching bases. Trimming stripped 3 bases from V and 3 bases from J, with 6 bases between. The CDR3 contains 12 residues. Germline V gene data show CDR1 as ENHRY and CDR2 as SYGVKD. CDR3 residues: CAISDRGYEQYF. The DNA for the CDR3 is TGTGCCATCAGTGACAGGGGCTACGAGCAGTACTTC.

The CDR3 region has the DNA TGTGCCAGCAGCCCGCGGGGGGGCAGAGGCTACACCTTC. As protein: CASSPRGGRGYTF. This chain uses TRBV5-8 with TRBJ1-2; weak D call: TRBD1 (6 bases). This CDR3 has 13 amino acids. Trimming cost V 4 bases and J 8 bases, with 15 bases left between them. Germline V CDR1 and CDR2: SGHTS, YDEGEE.

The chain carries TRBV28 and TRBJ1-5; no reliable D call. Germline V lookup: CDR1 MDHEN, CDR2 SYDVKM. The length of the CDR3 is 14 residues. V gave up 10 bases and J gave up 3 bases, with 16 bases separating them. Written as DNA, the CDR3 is TGTGCCATCAACCAACCGTTCACCAATCAGCCCCAGCATTTT. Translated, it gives CAINQPFTNQPQHF.

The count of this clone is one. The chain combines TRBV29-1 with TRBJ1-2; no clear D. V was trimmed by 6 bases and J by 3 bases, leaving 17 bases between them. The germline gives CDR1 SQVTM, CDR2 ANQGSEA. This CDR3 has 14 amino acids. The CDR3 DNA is TGCAGCGTCCCTCGGCCGGCTCTAGACTATGGCTACACCTTC. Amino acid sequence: CSVPRPALDYGYTF.

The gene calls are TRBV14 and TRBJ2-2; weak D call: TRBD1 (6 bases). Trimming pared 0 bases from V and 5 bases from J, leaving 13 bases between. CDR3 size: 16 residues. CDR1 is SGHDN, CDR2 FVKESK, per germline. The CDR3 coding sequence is TGTGCCAGCAGCCAAGATCTCCAGGGGAGAACCGGGGAGCTGTTTTTT. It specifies CASSQDLQGRTGELFF.

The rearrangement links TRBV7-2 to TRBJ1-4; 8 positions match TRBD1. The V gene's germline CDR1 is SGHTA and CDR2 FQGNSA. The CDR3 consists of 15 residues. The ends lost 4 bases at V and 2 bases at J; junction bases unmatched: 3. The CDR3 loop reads CASSSQGATNEKLFF. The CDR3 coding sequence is TGTGCCAGCAGCTCCCAGGGGGCGACTAATGAAAAACTGTTTTTT.